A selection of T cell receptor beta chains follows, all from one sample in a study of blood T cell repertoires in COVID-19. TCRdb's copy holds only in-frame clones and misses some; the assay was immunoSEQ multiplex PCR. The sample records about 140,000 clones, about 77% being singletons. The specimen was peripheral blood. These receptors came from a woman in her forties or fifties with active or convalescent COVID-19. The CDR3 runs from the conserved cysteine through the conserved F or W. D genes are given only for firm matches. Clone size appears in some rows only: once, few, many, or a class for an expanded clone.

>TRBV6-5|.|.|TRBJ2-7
CASSYSRDYEQYF
TGTGCCAGCAGTTACTCGCGAGACTACGAGCAGTACTTC
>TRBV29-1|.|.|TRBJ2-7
CSVTRGIYEQYF
TGCAGCGTGACCAGGGGCATCTACGAGCAGTACTTC
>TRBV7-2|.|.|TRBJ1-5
CASSRGETSNQPQHF
TGTGCCAGCAGCCGCGGAGAGACTAGCAATCAGCCCCAGCATTTT
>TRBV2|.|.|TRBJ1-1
CASFRVNTEAFF
TGTGCCAGCTTCCGGGTGAACACTGAAGCTTTCTTT
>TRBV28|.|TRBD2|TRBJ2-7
CASSLFGGSSYEQYF
TGTGCCAGCAGTTTATTTGGCGGGAGCTCCTACGAGCAGTACTTC
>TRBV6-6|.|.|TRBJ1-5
CASRGGYSNQPQHF
TGTGCCTCAAGGGGAGGGTATAGCAATCAGCCCCAGCATTTT
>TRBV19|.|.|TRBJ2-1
CASRGTYPYNEQFF
TGTGCCAGCCGGGGGACGTATCCCTACAATGAGCAGTTCTTC
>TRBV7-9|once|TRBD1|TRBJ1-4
CASSLVGRGDEKLFF
TGTGCCAGCAGCTTAGTCGGCAGGGGGGACGAAAAACTGTTTTTT
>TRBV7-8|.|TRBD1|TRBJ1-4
CASSLLAGTGGEKLFF
TGTGCCAGCAGCCTACTTGCCGGGACAGGAGGTGAAAAACTGTTTTTT
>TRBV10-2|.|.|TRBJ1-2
CASKASGSNYGYTF
TGCGCCAGCAAAGCCTCAGGGTCAAACTATGGCTACACCTTC
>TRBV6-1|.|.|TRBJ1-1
CASSEEVREGTEAFF
TGTGCCAGCAGTGAAGAGGTCCGGGAGGGCACTGAAGCTTTCTTT
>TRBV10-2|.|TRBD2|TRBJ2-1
CASSGGTSGRAEQFF
TGCGCCAGCAGTGGGGGGACTAGCGGGAGAGCGGAGCAGTTCTTC
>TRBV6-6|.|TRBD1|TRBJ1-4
CASKKGQENEKLFF
TGTGCCAGCAAGAAGGGACAGGAGAATGAAAAACTGTTTTTT
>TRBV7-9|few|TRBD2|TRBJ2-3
CASSLLAGGPGDTQYF
TGTGCCAGCAGCTTATTAGCGGGGGGGCCGGGAGATACGCAGTATTTT
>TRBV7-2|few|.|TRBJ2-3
CASSSPSRGTQYF
TGTGCCAGCAGCTCACCCTCGCGTGGTACGCAGTATTTT
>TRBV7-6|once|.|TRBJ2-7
CASSRGRGGEQYF
TGTGCCAGCAGCCGAGGGAGAGGGGGTGAGCAGTACTTC
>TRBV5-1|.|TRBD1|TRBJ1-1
CASSSDRVNTEAFF
TGCGCCAGCAGCTCGGACAGGGTGAACACTGAAGCTTTCTTT
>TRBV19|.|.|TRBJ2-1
CASSVGLNYNEQFF
TGTGCCAGTAGTGTAGGACTTAACTACAATGAGCAGTTCTTC
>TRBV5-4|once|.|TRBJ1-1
CASRSGRNTEAFF
TGTGCCAGCAGGAGTGGGAGGAACACTGAAGCTTTCTTT
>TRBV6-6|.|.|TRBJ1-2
CASQGTNYGYTF
TGTGCCAGCCAGGGTACTAACTATGGCTACACCTTC
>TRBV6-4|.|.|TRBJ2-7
CASSDGREPSYEQYF
TGTGCCAGCAGTGACGGTCGGGAGCCTTCCTACGAGCAGTACTTC
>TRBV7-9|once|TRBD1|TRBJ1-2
CASRDGQGPHTNYGYTF
TGTGCCAGCAGAGACGGACAGGGACCCCATACTAACTATGGCTACACCTTC
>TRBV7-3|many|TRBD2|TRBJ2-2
CASTPSGTVGAGELFF
TGTGCCAGCACACCTAGCGGGACCGTCGGCGCCGGGGAGCTGTTTTTT
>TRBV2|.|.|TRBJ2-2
CASRRQSNTGELFF
TGTGCCAGCAGACGACAGTCGAACACCGGGGAGCTGTTTTTT
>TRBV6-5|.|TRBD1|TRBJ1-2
CASSRTGQANYGYTF
TGTGCCAGCAGTCGGACAGGGCAAGCTAACTATGGCTACACCTTC
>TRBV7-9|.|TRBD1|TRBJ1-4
CASSLGQTTNEKLFF
TGTGCCAGCAGCCTGGGACAGACAACTAATGAAAAACTGTTTTTT
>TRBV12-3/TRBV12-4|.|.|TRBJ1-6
CASRSQGRSPLHF
TGTGCCAGCAGGTCCCAGGGTAGATCACCCCTCCACTTT
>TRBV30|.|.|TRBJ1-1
CAWSEGVNTEAFF
TGTGCCTGGAGTGAAGGGGTGAACACTGAAGCTTTCTTT
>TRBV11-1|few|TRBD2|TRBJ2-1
CASSSRLAGAYNEQFF
TGTGCCAGCAGCTCAAGACTAGCGGGGGCCTACAATGAGCAGTTCTTC
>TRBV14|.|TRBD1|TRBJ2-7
CASSNRDRGVYEQYF
TGTGCCAGCAGCAACAGGGACAGGGGGGTCTACGAGCAGTACTTC
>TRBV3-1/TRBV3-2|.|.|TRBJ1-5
CASSASAQGQPQHF
TGTGCCAGCAGCGCGTCCGCACAGGGTCAGCCCCAGCATTTT
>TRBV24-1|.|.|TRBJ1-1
CATSDPGRPEGDTEAFF
TGTGCCACCAGTGACCCTGGAAGGCCCGAAGGGGACACTGAAGCTTTCTTT
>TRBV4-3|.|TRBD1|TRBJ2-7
CASSRTGATYEQYF
TGCGCCAGCAGCCGGACAGGCGCAACCTACGAGCAGTACTTC
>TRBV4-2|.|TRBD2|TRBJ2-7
CASSQELAGAKEQYF
TGTGCCAGCAGCCAAGAACTAGCGGGAGCGAAAGAGCAGTACTTC
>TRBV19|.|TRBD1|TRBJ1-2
CASKGTPGQGESGGYTF
TGTGCCAGTAAGGGGACTCCGGGACAGGGGGAATCGGGTGGCTACACCTTC
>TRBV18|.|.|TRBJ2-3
CASSPQTSGADTQYF
TGTGCCAGCTCACCACAGACTAGTGGAGCAGATACGCAGTATTTT
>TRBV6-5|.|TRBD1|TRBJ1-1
CASSSGGTNTEAFF
TGTGCCAGCAGTTCAGGGGGCACGAACACTGAAGCTTTCTTT
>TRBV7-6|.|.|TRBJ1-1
CASSLARAVETEAFF
TGTGCCAGCAGCTTGGCCAGGGCTGTGGAAACTGAAGCTTTCTTT
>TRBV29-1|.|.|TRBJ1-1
CSVESSGVGVTEAFF
TGCAGCGTTGAGTCGAGCGGGGTCGGGGTCACTGAAGCTTTCTTT
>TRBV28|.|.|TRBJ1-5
CASRTREGRSNQPQHF
TGTGCCAGCAGGACTAGGGAGGGGCGAAGCAATCAGCCCCAGCATTTT
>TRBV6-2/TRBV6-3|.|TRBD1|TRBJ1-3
CASSYSPDRVSGNTIYF
TGTGCCAGCAGTTACTCGCCGGACAGGGTCTCTGGAAACACCATATATTTT
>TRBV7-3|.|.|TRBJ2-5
CASSLGGWETQYF
TGTGCCAGCAGCTTAGGCGGGTGGGAGACCCAGTACTTC
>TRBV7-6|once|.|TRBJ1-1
CASSLAPGHSNTEAFF
TGTGCCAGCAGCTTAGCGCCCGGACATTCGAACACTGAAGCTTTCTTT
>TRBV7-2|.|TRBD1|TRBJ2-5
CASSQNRGETQYF
TGTGCCAGCAGCCAAAACAGGGGAGAGACCCAGTACTTC
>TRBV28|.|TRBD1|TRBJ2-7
CASSSPGQGAYEQYF
TGTGCCAGCAGTTCTCCGGGACAGGGGGCCTACGAGCAGTACTTC
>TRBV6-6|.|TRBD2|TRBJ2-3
CASRTSGGSTDTQYF
TGTGCCAGCAGAACTAGCGGGGGAAGCACAGATACGCAGTATTTT
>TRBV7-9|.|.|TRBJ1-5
CASSLTAGSNQPQHF
TGTGCCAGCAGCTTAACGGCAGGAAGCAATCAGCCCCAGCATTTT
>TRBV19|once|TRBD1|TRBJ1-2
CASTGTAINGYTF
TGTGCCAGTACCGGGACAGCAATTAATGGCTACACCTTC
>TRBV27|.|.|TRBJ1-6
CASSFLIQRDNSPLHF
TGTGCCAGCAGTTTTCTGATCCAGCGGGATAATTCACCCCTCCACTTT
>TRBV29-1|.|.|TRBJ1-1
CSVAREMNTEAFF
TGCAGCGTTGCCCGGGAAATGAACACTGAAGCTTTCTTT
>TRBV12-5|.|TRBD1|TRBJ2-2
CASGTGGGKAGELFF
TGTGCTAGTGGCACAGGGGGCGGAAAGGCCGGGGAGCTGTTTTTT
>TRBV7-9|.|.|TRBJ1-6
CASGAGHNSPLHF
TGTGCCTCGGGTGCAGGGCATAATTCACCCCTCCACTTT
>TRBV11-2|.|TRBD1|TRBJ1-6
CASSLDRRGTGGVGSPLHF
TGTGCCAGCAGCTTAGATCGTCGCGGGACAGGGGGCGTAGGTTCACCCCTCCACTTT
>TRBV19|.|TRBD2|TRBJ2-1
CASGTSNRFF
TGTGCCAGCGGGACTAGCAATCGGTTCTTC